The T cell receptor (beta chain) described here comes from a study of T-cell memory formation after mild COVID-19. TCRdb independently ran MiXCR on the 5' RACE reads; one entry per CDR3 protein. The sample has fewer than 60,000 distinct CDR3 sequences; about a quarter are singletons. The ends lost 2 bases at V and 4 bases at J; junction bases unmatched: 3. Germline lookup yields CDR1 SGDLS and CDR2 YYNGEE. There are 13 residues in the CDR3. The gene calls are TRBV9 and TRBJ2-7, with TRBD1 matching over 7 bases. This TCR was sampled from a man aged 18-30 years who had mild COVID-19 (a few samples of this study predate the infection). Cell type and time point are not known. The sample was PBMCs or a T cell subset sorted from them (not recorded which). CDR3 in DNA: TGTGCCAGCAGCGTTGGGACAGAATACGAGCAGTACTTC. Translated, it gives CASSVGTEYEQYF.